One and the same sample provided the 23 T cell receptor beta chains below, sequenced in a study of circulating and synovial CD4+ cells in juvenile arthritis. Here immunoSEQ multiplex PCR was the method, and the copy in TCRdb shows in-frame clones only, minus some. Seen here are tens of thousands of clones, 93% observed once, and the top ten hold about 3%. The sequenced material came from CD4+ T cells from blood. The receptors originated from a human donor with juvenile idiopathic arthritis.

The chain joins TRBV6-5 to TRBJ2-7; 13 positions agree with TRBD2. V was pared by 6 bases and J by 4 bases, with 3 bases of the junction left unmatched. The CDR3 extends over 14 amino acids. Germline loops: CDR1 MNHEY, CDR2 SVGAGI. CDR3 in amino acids: CASRTSGRRYEQYF. CDR3 coding DNA: TGTGCCAGCAGGACTAGCGGGAGGCGGTACGAGCAGTACTTC.

This clone was seen more than once but under ten times. The genes are TRBV21-1 and TRBJ2-7; TRBD1 is the table's D call and was not checked against the DNA. TRBV21-1 is labeled a pseudogene. The CDR3 spans 14 residues. The CDR3 spells CASSRTGASYEQYF. Written as DNA, the CDR3 is TGTGCCAGCAGCAGGACAGGGGCCTCCTACGAGCAGTACTTC.

V gene TRBV18 combines with J gene TRBJ1-2, with D unresolved. This CDR3 region has 13 residues. V lost 2 bases to trimming and J lost 1 base, with 5 bases between them. Germline V gives CDR1 KGHSH, CDR2 LQKENI. The CDR3 nucleotides are TGTGCCAGCTCACCAGGCAGTAACTATGGCTACACCTTC. This translates into CASSPGSNYGYTF.

The gene calls are TRBV6-1 and TRBJ2-1; a weak D match, TRBD1 (5 bases). Per the germline V gene, CDR1 is MNHNS and CDR2 is SASEGT. The CDR3 spans 14 residues. Trimming removed 1 base from V and 4 bases from J, with 8 bases in between. CDR3: CASSEGTPYNEQFF. In DNA, the CDR3 is TGTGCCAGCAGTGAAGGGACACCATACAATGAGCAGTTCTTC.

The chain is built from TRBV28 and TRBJ2-5; a weak D match, TRBD1 (6 bases). Germline CDR1 MDHEN, CDR2 SYDVKM. V was clipped by 3 bases and J by 0 bases, with 8 bases between them. The CDR3 has 14 amino acids. The CDR3, as DNA: TGTGCCAGCAGTTTCAGGGGAAACCAAGAGACCCAGTACTTC. This gives the protein CASSFRGNQETQYF.

This clone has only a few counts. The chain couples TRBV19 to TRBJ2-2; 12 positions agree with TRBD2. Germline V gene lookup returns CDR1 LNHDA and CDR2 SQIVND (reference sequence). The CDR3 is made up of 17 amino acids. The J segment lost 4 bases and the V segment lost 3 bases, leaving 6 bases of the junction unmatched. CDR3 sequence reads: CASSILAGGPGTGELFF. CDR3 nucleotide sequence: TGTGCCAGTAGTATTCTAGCGGGAGGGCCGGGCACCGGGGAGCTGTTTTTT.

The sample holds one count of this clone. The rearrangement joins TRBV2 to TRBJ1-2; D may be TRBD1 (6 bases). Germline values: CDR1 SNHLY, CDR2 FYNNEI. The CDR3 runs to 12 residues. V was trimmed by 8 bases and J by 8 bases, leaving 15 bases between them. The CDR3 spells CASPPGGLGYTF. The CDR3 DNA follows: TGTGCCAGCCCGCCGGGGGGCCTGGGCTACACCTTC.

This clone was counted a single time. V gene TRBV5-1 combines with J gene TRBJ1-2; D gene unclear. The CDR3 sequence is 16 residues long. Germline values: CDR1 SGHRS, CDR2 YFSETQ. Trimming took 0 bases from V and 0 from J, leaving 12 bases between them. The CDR3 loop reads CASSLASPSANYGYTF. CDR3 DNA: TGCGCCAGCAGCTTGGCCTCCCCCTCAGCTAACTATGGCTACACCTTC.

The CDR3 region has the DNA TGTGCCAGCAGGACTCCGGGACAGGGGGGCGAGCAGTACTTC. Protein product: CASRTPGQGGEQYF. The rearrangement joins TRBV6-5 to TRBJ2-7; 11 positions match TRBD1. The CDR3 consists of 14 residues. The J segment lost 6 bases and the V segment lost 6 bases, leaving 7 bases of the junction unmatched. The germline CDR1 and CDR2 sequences are MNHEY and SVGAGI.

V and J are TRBV5-1 and TRBJ2-1, with TRBD2 matching over 9 bases. In germline, CDR1 is SGHRS, CDR2 YFSETQ. This CDR3 is built from 16 residues. Unmatched junction bases numbered 7, after V lost 4 bases and J lost 2 bases. The CDR3 DNA reads TGCGCCAGCAGCCCGCAGGCTAGCGGGGCCTACAATGAGCAGTTCTTC. As protein: CASSPQASGAYNEQFF.

The chain is built from TRBV23-1 and TRBJ2-2, with D uncertain. TRBV23-1 is flagged as an ORF with uncertain function. This CDR3 is built from 15 residues. V dropped 4 bases and J dropped 4 bases, with 13 bases sitting between them. DNA of the CDR3: TGCGCCAGCAGTCTGCCGAGGCTAGTCACCGGGGAGCTGTTTTTT. Translation: CASSLPRLVTGELFF.

The chain uses TRBV18 and TRBJ1-2; D perhaps matches TRBD1 (5 bases). The germline V gene encodes CDR1 KGHSH and CDR2 LQKENI. CDR3 size: 16 residues. V was pared by 3 bases and J by 4 bases, with 18 bases between. The CDR3 DNA is TGTGCCAGCTCACCTGCGGGGCCGGGGATGGGCTATGGCTACACCTTC. Translating it yields CASSPAGPGMGYGYTF.

This sequence joins TRBV28 and TRBJ1-1; 10 bases map to TRBD1. Germline V gene data show CDR1 as MDHEN and CDR2 as SYDVKM. The CDR3 is 15 amino acids. After removal of 6 bases from V and 3 bases from J, the junction contained 7 bases not matched to a gene. In nucleotides, the CDR3 is TGTGCCAGCAGCCCCCTGGGGACAGGGGACACTGAAGCTTTCTTT. Translating it yields CASSPLGTGDTEAFF. Filled out from reference TRBV28 and TRBJ1-1, the complete variable domain reads DVKVTQSSRYLVKRTGEKVFLECVQDMDHENMFWYRQDPGLGLRLIYFSYDVKMKEKGDIPEGYSVSREKKERFSLILESASTNQTSMYLCASSPLGTGDTEAFFGQGTRLTVV.

The chain links TRBV5-1 to TRBJ1-4; TRBD1 matches 8 bases. The CDR3 extends over 14 amino acids. The V and J ends lost 2 bases and 5 bases, in that order; junction bases with no gene match: 2. The germline V gene has CDR1 SGHRS and CDR2 YFSETQ. This CDR3 reads CASSFGTGNEKLFF. The CDR3 nucleotides read TGCGCCAGCAGCTTTGGGACAGGCAATGAAAAACTGTTTTTT.

The chain carries TRBV2 and TRBJ2-7, with 9 bases fitting TRBD1. The trim removed 6 bases at V and 0 bases at J, leaving 3 bases unmatched. The CDR3 consists of 14 residues. Germline V CDR1 and CDR2: SNHLY, FYNNEI. CDR3 loop: CASSRDRASYEQYF. For the CDR3, the DNA is TGTGCCAGCAGCCGGGACAGGGCCTCCTACGAGCAGTACTTC.

V gene TRBV19 combines with J gene TRBJ2-2; 9 positions match TRBD1. The CDR3 spans 16 residues. With 6 bases clipped from V and 6 bases from J, the junction kept 11 bases outside the gene matches. From germline, CDR1 is LNHDA and CDR2 SQIVND (reference sequence). CDR3 sequence (DNA): TGTGCCAGTAGACGTGTTGGACAGGGGAGCCCCGGGGAGCTGTTTTTT. This codes for CASRRVGQGSPGELFF.

The V and J genes are TRBV4-1 and TRBJ1-1; D is uncertain. Trimming cost V 0 bases and J 3 bases, with 11 bases left between them. Looked up from germline, CDR1 is MGHRA and CDR2 is YSYEKL. This CDR3 region has 15 residues. The CDR3: CASSQEPSGHTEAFF. In DNA form, the CDR3 reads TGCGCCAGCAGCCAAGAACCGTCAGGCCACACTGAAGCTTTCTTT.

The J gene is TRBJ1-4, the V gene TRBV27; 10 positions match TRBD1. The junction had 12 bases not matched to a gene; V was cut back by 4 bases and J by 7 bases. CDR1 is MNHEY, CDR2 SMNVEV, per germline (reference sequence). The CDR3 sequence is 17 residues long. The CDR3 region has the DNA TGTGCCAGCAGTTCTGACAGGGGGCTATTGAGGAGTGAAAAACTGTTTTTT. Translated: CASSSDRGLLRSEKLFF.

The gene calls are TRBV19 and TRBJ1-5; D possibly corresponds to TRBD1 (5 bases). V was cut by 11 bases and J by 2 bases, with 28 bases left in between. The CDR3 has 18 amino acids. Looked up from germline, CDR1 is LNHDA and CDR2 is SQIVND (reference sequence). The DNA for the CDR3 is TGTGCCTCACAGAGGGAGGGGTGGGTGATTTTCGGCAATCAGCCCCAGCATTTT. This translates into CASQREGWVIFGNQPQHF.

The chain joins TRBV6-4 to TRBJ2-3; D possibly corresponds to TRBD2 (6 bases). This CDR3 contains 15 residues. CDR1 is MRHNA and CDR2 is SNTAGT in the germline V gene. Trimming left V 2 bases short and J 1 base short, with 10 bases between. The CDR3 region has the DNA TGTGCCAGCAGTGACGATGCGGGGCGCACAGATACGCAGTATTTT. Amino acid sequence: CASSDDAGRTDTQYF.

J is TRBJ2-5 and V is TRBV27; D is possibly TRBD1 (6 bases). Germline loops: CDR1 MNHEY, CDR2 SMNVEV (reference sequence). V gave up 6 bases and J gave up 9 bases, with 26 bases separating them. This CDR3 is 16 amino acids long. CDR3 in DNA: TGTGCCAGCAGCAACCCCTCCTTAGGGACAAAAGGGGCCCAGTACTTC. Its protein product is CASSNPSLGTKGAQYF.

The chain is built from TRBV30 and TRBJ1-3; a weak D match, TRBD1 (5 bases). V lost 1 base, J lost 3 bases, and 7 bases lay in between. Germline CDR1 and CDR2: GTSNPN and SVGIG (reference sequence). The CDR3 sequence is 13 residues long. CDR3 amino acids: CAWSGQGGNTIYF. In DNA, the CDR3 is TGTGCCTGGAGTGGGCAGGGTGGAAACACCATATATTTT.

The genes are TRBV5-1 and TRBJ1-1, with TRBD1 identical over 8 bases. CDR1 SGHRS and CDR2 YFSETQ come from the germline V gene. There are 15 residues in the CDR3. After removal of 0 bases from V and 10 bases from J, the junction contained 11 bases not matched to a gene. In DNA form, the CDR3 reads TGCGCCAGCAGCTTGGGTGCAGGGGGCTTGGGGGGAGCTTTCTTT. Translated: CASSLGAGGLGGAFF. The variable domain in full, with the rest retrieved from reference TRBV5-1 and TRBJ1-1, is KAGVTQTPRYLIKTRGQQVTLSCSPISGHRSVSWYQQTPGQGLQFLFEYFSETQRNKGNFPGRFSGRQFSNSRSEMNVSTLELGDSALYLCASSLGAGGLGGAFFGQGTRLTVV.